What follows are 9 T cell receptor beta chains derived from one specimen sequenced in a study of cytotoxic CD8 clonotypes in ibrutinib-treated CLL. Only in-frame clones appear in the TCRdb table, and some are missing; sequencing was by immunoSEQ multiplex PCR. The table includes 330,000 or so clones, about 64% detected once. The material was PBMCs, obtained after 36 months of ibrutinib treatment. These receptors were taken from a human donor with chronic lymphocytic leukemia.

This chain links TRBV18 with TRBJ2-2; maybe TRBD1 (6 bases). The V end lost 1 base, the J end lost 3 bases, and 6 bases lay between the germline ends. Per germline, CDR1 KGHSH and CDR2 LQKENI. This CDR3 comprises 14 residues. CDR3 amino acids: CASSPRTDTGELFF. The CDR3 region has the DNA TGTGCCAGCTCACCACGGACAGACACCGGGGAGCTGTTTTTT.

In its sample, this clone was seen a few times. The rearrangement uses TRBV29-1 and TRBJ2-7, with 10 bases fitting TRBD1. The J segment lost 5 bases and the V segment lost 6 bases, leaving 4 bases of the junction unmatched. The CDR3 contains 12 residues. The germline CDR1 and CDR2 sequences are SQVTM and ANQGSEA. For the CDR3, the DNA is TGCAGCGTGGGACAGGGGTTGGACGAGCAGTACTTC. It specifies CSVGQGLDEQYF.

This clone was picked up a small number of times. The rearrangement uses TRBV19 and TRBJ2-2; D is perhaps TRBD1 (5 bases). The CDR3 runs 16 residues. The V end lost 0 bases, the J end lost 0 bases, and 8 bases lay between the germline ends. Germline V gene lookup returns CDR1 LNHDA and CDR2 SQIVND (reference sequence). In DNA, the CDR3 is TGTGCCAGTAGTATAGATCCAGGGTCGAACACCGGGGAGCTGTTTTTT. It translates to CASSIDPGSNTGELFF.

The CDR3 nucleotides read TGTGCCAGCAGCTTATCGGGACAGGGGTTAACCCAGTACTTC. Residues: CASSLSGQGLTQYF. This sequence joins TRBV7-8 and TRBJ2-5, with TRBD1 matching over 10 bases. The CDR3 covers 14 residues. Trimming at V came to 2 bases and at J to 8 bases, leaving 5 bases not matched to a gene. Germline V gene lookup returns CDR1 SGHVS and CDR2 FQNEAQ. Combining the CDR3 with reference TRBV7-8 and TRBJ2-5 gives the whole variable domain GAGVSQSPRYKVAKRGQDVALRCDPISGHVSLFWYQQALGQGPEFLTYFQNEAQLDKSGLPSDRFFAERPEGSVSTLKIQRTQQEDSAVYLCASSLSGQGLTQYFGPGTRLLVL.

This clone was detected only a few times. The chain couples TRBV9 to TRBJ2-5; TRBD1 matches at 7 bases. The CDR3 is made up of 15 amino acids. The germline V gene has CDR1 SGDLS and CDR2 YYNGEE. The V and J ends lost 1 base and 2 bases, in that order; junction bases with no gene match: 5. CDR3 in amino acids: CASSVSGQAQETQYF. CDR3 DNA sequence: TGTGCCAGCAGCGTATCTGGACAGGCTCAAGAGACCCAGTACTTC.

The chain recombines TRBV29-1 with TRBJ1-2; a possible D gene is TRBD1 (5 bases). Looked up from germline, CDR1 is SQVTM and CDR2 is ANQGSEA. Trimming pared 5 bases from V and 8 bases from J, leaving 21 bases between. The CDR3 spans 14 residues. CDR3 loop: CSVYSGTPKGGYTF. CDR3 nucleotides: TGCAGCGTTTATTCAGGGACCCCGAAGGGCGGCTACACCTTC.

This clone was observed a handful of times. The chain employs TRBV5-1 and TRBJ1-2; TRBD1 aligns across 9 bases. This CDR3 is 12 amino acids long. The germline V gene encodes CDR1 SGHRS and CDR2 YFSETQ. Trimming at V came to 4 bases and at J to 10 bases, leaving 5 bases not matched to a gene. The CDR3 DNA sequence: TGCGCCAGCAGCCCCGGACAGGGGTTCTACACCTTC. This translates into CASSPGQGFYTF.

CDR3 nucleotides: TGTGCCAGCAGCTTGGCGCTGGATACGCAGTATTTT. It yields the protein CASSLALDTQYF. This chain uses TRBV5-5 with TRBJ2-3, with D unclear. The CDR3 is 12 residues long. In germline, CDR1 is SGHKS, CDR2 YYEKEE (reference sequence). V lost 0 bases, J lost 6 bases, and 5 bases lay in between. Based on the CDR3 plus reference TRBV5-5 and TRBJ2-3, the full variable domain is DAGVTQSPTHLIKTRGQQVTLRCSPISGHKSVSWYQQVLGQGPQFIFQYYEKEERGRGNFPDRFSARQFPNYSSELNVNALLLGDSALYLCASSLALDTQYFGPGTRLTVL.

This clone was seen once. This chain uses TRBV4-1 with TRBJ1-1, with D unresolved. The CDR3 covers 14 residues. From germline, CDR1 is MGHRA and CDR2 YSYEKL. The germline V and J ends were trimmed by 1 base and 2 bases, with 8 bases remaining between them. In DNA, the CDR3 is TGCGCCAGCAGCCAAGTTAACCGTAACACTGAAGCTTTCTTT. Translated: CASSQVNRNTEAFF.